The TCR beta chain described here comes from a study of CD8 T cells in ankylosing spondylitis. General study results and limits: Disease-linked clones reportedly concentrated significantly in matched ankylosing spondylitis synovial fluid. Characteristic, it appeared, of ankylosing spondylitis blood was a TCR beta motif of eight highly homologous variants.

V lost 5 bases and J lost 5, with 13 bases in between. The CDR3 has 14 residues. Germline V lookup: CDR1 SGHTA, CDR2 FQGNSA. Concerning this clonotype: What it recognizes is unknown.

Quantitative 5'-RACE with molecular barcodes generated TCR beta libraries. MiXCR, run by TCRdb on the 5' RACE reads, gives a single entry per CDR3 protein. The sample has over 400,000 distinct CDR3 sequences, about 24% seen once; the top ten hold 0.89%. The gene calls are TRBV7-2 and TRBJ2-1; unclear D gene. Sequenced input: blood, either unsorted or a sorted T cell fraction (not recorded which). This TCR was recovered from a male donor with ankylosing spondylitis. CDR3 coding DNA: TGTGCCAGCAGCACCATGGGTAGGGACAATGAGCAGTTCTTC. Encoded protein: CASSTMGRDNEQFF. Full variable domain (outside the CDR3, taken from reference TRBV7-2 and TRBJ2-1): GAGVSQSPSNKVTEKGKDVELRCDPISGHTALYWYRQSLGQGLEFLIYFQGNSAPDKSGLPSDRFSAERTGGSVSTLTIQRTQQEDSAVYLCASSTMGRDNEQFFGPGTRLTVL.